This is a list of T cell receptor beta chains from one sample in a study of CD8+ T cells in alopecia areata. The assay was immunoSEQ multiplex PCR, and TCRdb's table has in-frame clones only and misses some. This sample has under 250,000 clones, with more than 55% found just once. Sequencing input: CD8+ T cells sorted from blood. Receptors originate from a human donor in good health. CDR3s include the opening cysteine and the closing phenylalanine or tryptophan. Each record gives: J gene, V gene, D gene, clone size, CDR3 protein, CDR3 DNA. The D gene is left open where the match is weak. For some rows the clone size is stated as once, few or many, or as a class when expanded; others skip it.

j_gene: TRBJ2-1
v_gene: TRBV11-2
d_gene: TRBD2
abundance: .
CDR3aa: CASSFSGGNSYNEQFF
CDR3nt: TGTGCCAGCAGCTTTAGCGGGGGAAACTCCTACAATGAGCAGTTCTTC

j_gene: TRBJ2-7
v_gene: TRBV7-9
d_gene: TRBD1
abundance: once
CDR3aa: CASSQSGQIYEQYF
CDR3nt: TGTGCCAGCAGCCAGTCGGGACAGATCTACGAGCAGTACTTC

j_gene: TRBJ2-3
v_gene: TRBV6-5
d_gene: TRBD1
abundance: once
CDR3aa: CASSWTGGDTQYF
CDR3nt: TGTGCCAGCAGTTGGACAGGGGGCGATACGCAGTATTTT

j_gene: TRBJ1-5
v_gene: TRBV2
d_gene: .
abundance: once
CDR3aa: CASSDPRFEDRKSNQPQHF
CDR3nt: TGTGCCAGCAGTGACCCCAGATTCGAAGACAGGAAAAGCAATCAGCCCCAGCATTTT

j_gene: TRBJ1-1
v_gene: TRBV2
d_gene: .
abundance: .
CDR3aa: CASSRRVLGDTEAFF
CDR3nt: TGTGCCAGCAGTCGTAGGGTCTTAGGGGACACTGAAGCTTTCTTT

j_gene: TRBJ2-7
v_gene: TRBV5-6
d_gene: .
abundance: .
CDR3aa: CASSFNYEQYF
CDR3nt: TGTGCCAGCAGCTTTAACTACGAGCAGTACTTC

j_gene: TRBJ1-1
v_gene: TRBV29-1
d_gene: .
abundance: .
CDR3aa: CSVVYLNTEAFF
CDR3nt: TGCAGCGTTGTTTATCTGAACACTGAAGCTTTCTTT

j_gene: TRBJ1-4
v_gene: TRBV29-1
d_gene: .
abundance: .
CDR3aa: CSVGLGGSNEKLFF
CDR3nt: TGCAGCGTCGGATTGGGGGGAAGTAATGAAAAACTGTTTTTT

j_gene: TRBJ2-5
v_gene: TRBV5-1
d_gene: TRBD1
abundance: .
CDR3aa: CASSLEPGTVQETQYF
CDR3nt: TGCGCCAGCAGCTTGGAGCCCGGGACAGTTCAAGAGACCCAGTACTTC

j_gene: TRBJ2-6
v_gene: TRBV13
d_gene: .
abundance: .
CDR3aa: CASSLEGLSGANVLTF
CDR3nt: TGTGCCAGCAGCTTAGAAGGTCTGAGTGGGGCCAACGTCCTGACTTTC

j_gene: TRBJ2-5
v_gene: TRBV10-3
d_gene: .
abundance: .
CDR3aa: CAISEGSTPYQETQYF
CDR3nt: TGTGCCATCAGTGAAGGCAGCACCCCGTACCAAGAGACCCAGTACTTC

j_gene: TRBJ2-3
v_gene: TRBV10-1
d_gene: .
abundance: few
CDR3aa: CASSDQPLGTDTQYF
CDR3nt: TGCGCCAGCAGTGACCAGCCGCTGGGTACAGATACGCAGTATTTT

j_gene: TRBJ2-5
v_gene: TRBV27
d_gene: TRBD1
abundance: .
CDR3aa: CASSLRGQPQQETQYF
CDR3nt: TGTGCCAGCAGTTTAAGGGGACAGCCACAACAAGAGACCCAGTACTTC

j_gene: TRBJ2-1
v_gene: TRBV4-1
d_gene: .
abundance: .
CDR3aa: CASSQGPLRDEQFF
CDR3nt: TGCGCCAGCAGCCAAGGCCCCCTCCGTGATGAGCAGTTCTTC

j_gene: TRBJ2-7
v_gene: TRBV6-5
d_gene: TRBD1
abundance: .
CDR3aa: CASSVAQGAYEQYF
CDR3nt: TGTGCCAGCAGTGTTGCCCAGGGGGCCTACGAGCAGTACTTC

j_gene: TRBJ1-1
v_gene: TRBV7-9
d_gene: TRBD1
abundance: .
CDR3aa: CASSLVGQGPTEAFF
CDR3nt: TGTGCCAGCAGCTTAGTGGGACAGGGGCCCACTGAAGCTTTCTTT

j_gene: TRBJ2-7
v_gene: TRBV5-4
d_gene: TRBD2
abundance: .
CDR3aa: CASSPPGGDEQYF
CDR3nt: TGTGCCAGCAGCCCACCGGGGGGGGACGAGCAGTACTTC

j_gene: TRBJ2-5
v_gene: TRBV2
d_gene: TRBD2
abundance: few
CDR3aa: CASSELAGGETQYF
CDR3nt: TGTGCCAGCAGTGAACTAGCGGGGGGAGAGACCCAGTACTTC

j_gene: TRBJ2-6
v_gene: TRBV5-1
d_gene: .
abundance: few
CDR3aa: CASSSSSGANVLTF
CDR3nt: .

j_gene: TRBJ1-2
v_gene: TRBV6-1
d_gene: .
abundance: .
CDR3aa: CASSEQGINYGYTF
CDR3nt: TGTGCCAGCAGTGAACAGGGTATAAACTATGGCTACACCTTC

j_gene: TRBJ2-7
v_gene: TRBV6-5
d_gene: .
abundance: few
CDR3aa: CASSYSPGGYEQYF
CDR3nt: TGTGCCAGCAGTTACTCCCCAGGGGGGTACGAGCAGTACTTC

j_gene: TRBJ2-1
v_gene: TRBV29-1
d_gene: .
abundance: few
CDR3aa: CSVDRGGRLYNEQFF
CDR3nt: TGCAGCGTTGATAGGGGGGGGCGGCTATACAATGAGCAGTTCTTC

j_gene: TRBJ1-5
v_gene: TRBV29-1
d_gene: .
abundance: few
CDR3aa: CSVAGRLNQPQHF
CDR3nt: TGCAGCGTTGCGGGGAGACTGAATCAGCCCCAGCATTTT

j_gene: TRBJ1-5
v_gene: TRBV19
d_gene: .
abundance: .
CDR3aa: CASQSDPGSNQPQHF
CDR3nt: TGTGCCAGTCAATCCGACCCGGGTTCAAATCAGCCCCAGCATTTT

j_gene: TRBJ1-1
v_gene: TRBV7-9
d_gene: .
abundance: .
CDR3aa: CASSHGQITEAFF
CDR3nt: TGTGCCAGCAGCCACGGACAGATCACTGAAGCTTTCTTT

j_gene: TRBJ2-5
v_gene: TRBV6-5
d_gene: TRBD1
abundance: once
CDR3aa: CASSYGTGRETQYF
CDR3nt: TGTGCCAGCAGTTACGGGACAGGGCGGGAGACCCAGTACTTC

j_gene: TRBJ2-1
v_gene: TRBV10-2
d_gene: .
abundance: .
CDR3aa: CASSVAGSSYNEQFF
CDR3nt: TGCGCCAGCAGTGTGGCGGGGAGCTCCTACAATGAGCAGTTCTTC

j_gene: TRBJ1-2
v_gene: TRBV9
d_gene: .
abundance: .
CDR3aa: CASSVGANYGYTF
CDR3nt: TGTGCCAGCAGCGTAGGGGCTAACTATGGCTACACCTTC

j_gene: TRBJ1-5
v_gene: TRBV15
d_gene: TRBD1
abundance: .
CDR3aa: CATSVNRDRSAGQPQHF
CDR3nt: TGTGCCACCAGCGTTAACCGGGACAGGTCTGCTGGTCAGCCCCAGCATTTT

j_gene: TRBJ1-2
v_gene: TRBV6-5
d_gene: .
abundance: few
CDR3aa: CASSPRQNYGYTF
CDR3nt: TGTGCCAGCAGCCCAAGACAGAACTATGGCTACACCTTC

j_gene: TRBJ1-2
v_gene: TRBV7-9
d_gene: .
abundance: .
CDR3aa: CASSLSREAYGYTF
CDR3nt: TGTGCCAGCAGCTTGTCTCGGGAAGCCTATGGCTACACCTTC

j_gene: TRBJ2-7
v_gene: TRBV6-1
d_gene: TRBD1
abundance: .
CDR3aa: CASRRDSSYSYEQYF
CDR3nt: TGTGCCAGCAGGAGGGACAGCAGCTACTCCTACGAGCAGTACTTC

j_gene: TRBJ1-1
v_gene: TRBV5-6
d_gene: TRBD1
abundance: once
CDR3aa: CASRAQGVGGTEAFF
CDR3nt: TGTGCCAGCAGGGCCCAGGGGGTCGGGGGCACTGAAGCTTTCTTT

j_gene: TRBJ2-3
v_gene: TRBV5-1
d_gene: .
abundance: .
CDR3aa: CASSQGDTQYF
CDR3nt: TGCGCCAGCAGCCAGGGGGATACGCAGTATTTT

j_gene: TRBJ2-2
v_gene: TRBV4-1
d_gene: .
abundance: .
CDR3aa: CASSPSRTAGELFF
CDR3nt: TGCGCCAGCAGCCCATCGAGAACCGCCGGGGAGCTGTTTTTT

j_gene: TRBJ2-7
v_gene: TRBV7-9
d_gene: .
abundance: few
CDR3aa: CASSLGQFPDYEWQYF
CDR3nt: TGTGCCAGCAGCCTCGGGCAGTTCCCAGACTACGAGTGGCAGTACTTC

j_gene: TRBJ2-5
v_gene: TRBV27
d_gene: .
abundance: .
CDR3aa: CASSSGWAQETQYF
CDR3nt: TGTGCCAGCAGTTCAGGGTGGGCGCAAGAGACCCAGTACTTC

j_gene: TRBJ2-7
v_gene: TRBV25-1
d_gene: .
abundance: .
CDR3aa: CASSWGDEQYF
CDR3nt: TGTGCCAGCAGTTGGGGGGACGAGCAGTACTTC

j_gene: TRBJ1-2
v_gene: TRBV29-1
d_gene: .
abundance: .
CDR3aa: CSVRVEGGYTF
CDR3nt: TGCAGCGTTCGGGTGGAAGGAGGCTACACCTTC

j_gene: TRBJ1-4
v_gene: TRBV18
d_gene: .
abundance: .
CDR3aa: CASSPPEGATNEKLFF
CDR3nt: TGTGCCAGCTCACCACCGGAGGGGGCAACTAATGAAAAACTGTTTTTT

j_gene: TRBJ2-3
v_gene: TRBV4-1
d_gene: .
abundance: few
CDR3aa: CASSQVPKGGTDTQYF
CDR3nt: TGCGCCAGCAGCCAAGTTCCTAAGGGAGGCACAGATACGCAGTATTTT

j_gene: TRBJ1-1
v_gene: TRBV4-1
d_gene: .
abundance: .
CDR3aa: CASSHGPEAFF
CDR3nt: TGCGCCAGCAGCCATGGACCTGAAGCTTTCTTT

j_gene: TRBJ2-3
v_gene: TRBV5-6
d_gene: .
abundance: .
CDR3aa: CASSLGWPDTQYF
CDR3nt: TGTGCCAGCAGCTTGGGTTGGCCAGATACGCAGTATTTT

j_gene: TRBJ2-7
v_gene: TRBV29-1
d_gene: .
abundance: .
CDR3aa: CSVALGDYEQYF
CDR3nt: TGCAGCGTTGCCCTCGGAGATTACGAGCAGTACTTC

j_gene: TRBJ2-7
v_gene: TRBV4-1
d_gene: TRBD1
abundance: .
CDR3aa: CASSHGTGAYEQYF
CDR3nt: TGCGCCAGCAGCCACGGGACAGGGGCCTACGAGCAGTACTTC

j_gene: TRBJ2-7
v_gene: TRBV9
d_gene: .
abundance: once
CDR3aa: CASSGDTSYEQYF
CDR3nt: TGTGCCAGCAGCGGGGACACCTCCTACGAGCAGTACTTC

j_gene: TRBJ1-5
v_gene: TRBV4-2
d_gene: TRBD1
abundance: .
CDR3aa: CASSQGTGVQPQHF
CDR3nt: TGTGCCAGCAGCCAAGGGACAGGGGTTCAGCCCCAGCATTTT

j_gene: TRBJ2-7
v_gene: TRBV27
d_gene: .
abundance: .
CDR3aa: CASSLRDTYEQYF
CDR3nt: TGTGCCAGCAGTCTCCGGGACACCTACGAGCAGTACTTC

j_gene: TRBJ2-7
v_gene: TRBV27
d_gene: .
abundance: many
CDR3aa: CASSLGGLEQYF
CDR3nt: TGTGCCAGCAGCTTAGGAGGGTTAGAGCAGTACTTC

j_gene: TRBJ2-1
v_gene: TRBV9
d_gene: TRBD2
abundance: .
CDR3aa: CASSTGLGVDEQFF
CDR3nt: TGTGCCAGCAGCACGGGACTAGGGGTAGATGAGCAGTTCTTC

j_gene: TRBJ2-5
v_gene: TRBV4-1
d_gene: .
abundance: .
CDR3aa: CASSQDRGNQETQYF
CDR3nt: TGCGCCAGCAGCCAAGACAGGGGAAACCAAGAGACCCAGTACTTC

j_gene: TRBJ2-2
v_gene: TRBV27
d_gene: .
abundance: .
CDR3aa: CASAWVVNTGELFF
CDR3nt: TGTGCCAGCGCTTGGGTCGTGAACACCGGGGAGCTGTTTTTT

j_gene: TRBJ2-1
v_gene: TRBV5-6
d_gene: TRBD2
abundance: once
CDR3aa: CASSGGTSGDPDNEQFF
CDR3nt: TGTGCCAGCAGCGGAGGGACTAGCGGGGATCCCGACAATGAGCAGTTCTTC

j_gene: TRBJ2-5
v_gene: TRBV23-1
d_gene: .
abundance: .
CDR3aa: CASSQFLKTQYF
CDR3nt: TGCGCCAGCAGTCAATTTTTAAAGACCCAGTACTTC